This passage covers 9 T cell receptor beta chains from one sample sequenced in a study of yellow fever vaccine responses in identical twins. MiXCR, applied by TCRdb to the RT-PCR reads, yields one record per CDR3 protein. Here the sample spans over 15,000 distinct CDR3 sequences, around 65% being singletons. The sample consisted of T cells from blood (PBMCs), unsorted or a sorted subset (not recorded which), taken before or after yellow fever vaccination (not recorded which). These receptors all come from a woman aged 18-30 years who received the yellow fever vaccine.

The CDR3 DNA sequence: TGTGCCAGCTCACCCCAGGGGGGCACCACTGAAGCTTTCTTT. It yields the protein CASSPQGGTTEAFF. The chain links TRBV18 to TRBJ1-1; 7 bases are a match to TRBD1. Germline CDR1 reads KGHSH; CDR2 reads LQKENI. CDR3 length equals 14 residues. With V trimmed by 3 bases and J by 4 bases, 5 bases remained unmatched. The whole variable domain, remainder taken from reference TRBV18 and TRBJ1-1, is NAGVMQNPRHLVRRRGQEARLRCSPMKGHSHVYWYRQLPEEGLKFMVYLQKENIIDESGMPKERFSAEFPKEGPSILRIQQVVRGDSAAYFCASSPQGGTTEAFFGQGTRLTVV.

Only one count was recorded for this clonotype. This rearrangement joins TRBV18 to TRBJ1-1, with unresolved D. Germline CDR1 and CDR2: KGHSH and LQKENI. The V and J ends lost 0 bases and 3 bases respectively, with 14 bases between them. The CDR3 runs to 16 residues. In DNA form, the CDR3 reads TGTGCCAGCTCACCACCCCGTGTCGGAACCTACACTGAAGCTTTCTTT. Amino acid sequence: CASSPPRVGTYTEAFF. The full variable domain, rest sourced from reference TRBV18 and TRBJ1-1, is NAGVMQNPRHLVRRRGQEARLRCSPMKGHSHVYWYRQLPEEGLKFMVYLQKENIIDESGMPKERFSAEFPKEGPSILRIQQVVRGDSAAYFCASSPPRVGTYTEAFFGQGTRLTVV.

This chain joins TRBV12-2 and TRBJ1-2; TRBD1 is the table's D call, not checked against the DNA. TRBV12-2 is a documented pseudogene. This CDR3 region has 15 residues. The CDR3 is CASRLRPTGVYGYTF. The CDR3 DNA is TGTGCAAGTCGCTTAAGACCGACAGGGGTCTATGGCTACACCTTC.

In nucleotides, the CDR3 is TGTGCCAGCAGTGAGCCACATGATGAAAAACTGTTTTTT. Its translation is CASSEPHDEKLFF. The V gene is TRBV2, the J gene TRBJ1-4, with D unresolved. Trimming pared 3 bases from V and 6 bases from J, leaving 8 bases between. The CDR3 is 13 amino acids. CDR1 and CDR2 from the germline V gene are SNHLY and FYNNEI.

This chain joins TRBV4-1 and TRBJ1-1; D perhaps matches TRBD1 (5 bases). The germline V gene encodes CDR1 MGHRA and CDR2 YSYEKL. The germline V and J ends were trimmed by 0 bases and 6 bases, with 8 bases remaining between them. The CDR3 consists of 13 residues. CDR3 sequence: CASSQDRGAEAFF. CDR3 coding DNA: TGCGCCAGCAGCCAAGATCGAGGGGCTGAAGCTTTCTTT.

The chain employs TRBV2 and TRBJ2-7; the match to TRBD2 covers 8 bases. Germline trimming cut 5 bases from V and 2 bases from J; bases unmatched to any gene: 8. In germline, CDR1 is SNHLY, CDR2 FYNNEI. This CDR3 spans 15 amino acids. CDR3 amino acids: CASSYIAGSTYEQYF. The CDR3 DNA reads TGTGCCAGCAGTTATATAGCGGGATCGACCTACGAGCAGTACTTC.

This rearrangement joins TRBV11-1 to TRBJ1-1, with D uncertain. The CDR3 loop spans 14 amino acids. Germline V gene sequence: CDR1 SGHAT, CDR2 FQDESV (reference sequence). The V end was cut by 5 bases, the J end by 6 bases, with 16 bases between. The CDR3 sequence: CASSLNGRWSEAFF. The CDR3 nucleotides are TGTGCCAGCAGCCTTAACGGGAGGTGGTCTGAAGCTTTCTTT.

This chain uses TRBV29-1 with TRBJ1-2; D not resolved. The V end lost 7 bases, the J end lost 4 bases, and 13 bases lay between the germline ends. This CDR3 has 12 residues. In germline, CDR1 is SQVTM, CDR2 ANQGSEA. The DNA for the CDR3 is TGCAGCGCCGATGCCGGAAGCTATGGCTACACCTTC. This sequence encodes CSADAGSYGYTF.

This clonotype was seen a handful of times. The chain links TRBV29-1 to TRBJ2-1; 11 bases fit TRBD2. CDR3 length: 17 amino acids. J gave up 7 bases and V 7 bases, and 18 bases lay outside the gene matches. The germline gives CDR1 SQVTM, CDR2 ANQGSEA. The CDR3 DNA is TGCAGCGCCTGGCTAGCGGGAGGTAGCGTGAGGAGGAATGAGCAGTTCTTC. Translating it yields CSAWLAGGSVRRNEQFF.